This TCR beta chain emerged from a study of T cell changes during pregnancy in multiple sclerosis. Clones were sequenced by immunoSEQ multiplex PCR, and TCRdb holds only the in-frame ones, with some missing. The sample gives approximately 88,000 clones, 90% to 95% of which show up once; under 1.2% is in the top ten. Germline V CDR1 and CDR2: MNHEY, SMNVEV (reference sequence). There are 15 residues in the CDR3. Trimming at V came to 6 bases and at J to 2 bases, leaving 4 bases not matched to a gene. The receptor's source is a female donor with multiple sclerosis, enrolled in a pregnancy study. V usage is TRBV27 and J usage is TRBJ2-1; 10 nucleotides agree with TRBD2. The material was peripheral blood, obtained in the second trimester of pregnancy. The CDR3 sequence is CASRTGLAAYNEQFF. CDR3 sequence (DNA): TGTGCCAGCAGAACCGGACTAGCGGCCTACAATGAGCAGTTCTTC.